This section outlines one TCR beta chain sequence together with its context. The repertoire was sequenced with immunoSEQ multiplex PCR; TCRdb's copy has only in-frame clones and lacks some. Of tens of thousands of clones listed, more than 75% were seen once; the top ten hold approximately 3.2%. V was shortened by 5 bases and J by 6 bases, with 17 bases between the two germline ends. The CDR3 spans 15 residues. The germline V gene encodes CDR1 MGHDK and CDR2 SYGVNS. This record belongs to a study of PD-1 blockade in mismatch repair-deficient tumors. The specimen comprised peripheral blood, sampled 4 weeks after starting pembrolizumab. The sequence came from an adult with mismatch repair-deficient cancer. This chain links TRBV25-1 with TRBJ1-5, with D perhaps TRBD1 (5 bases). The CDR3 protein is CASSPSGQGTQPQHF. CDR3 DNA: TGTGCCAGCAGTCCCTCGGGGCAGGGCACTCAGCCCCAGCATTTT.